The T cell receptor beta chain under discussion was sequenced for a study of blood T cell repertoires in COVID-19. CDR1 is SGHNT, CDR2 YENEEA, per germline. The J segment lost 0 bases and the V segment lost 1 base, leaving 8 bases of the junction unmatched. The length of the CDR3 is 17 residues. Participants were aged 18 to 89 years from about two dozen US areas. Donors of Cohort 3 who recovered were those that had two negative PCRs, clearance, or symptom resolution. Authors' methods: Nucleated cell counts were estimated from reference gene primer amplification. Clones were sequenced by immunoSEQ multiplex PCR, and TCRdb holds only the in-frame ones, with some missing. Clonal size and the V and J genes are those of that table, whereas D and trimming came from the DNA. The sample consists of around 200,000 clones, around 89% of them appearing once.

The sequenced material came from PBMCs or T cells enriched from blood (not recorded which). The J gene is TRBJ1-1, the V gene TRBV11-3, with 7 positions matching TRBD1. This sequence originates from a man aged 25 to 45 who had recovered from COVID-19. In DNA form, the CDR3 reads TGTGCCAGCAGCTTAGGATCCGGCAGGGGGGTGAACACTGAAGCTTTCTTT. Translated, it gives CASSLGSGRGVNTEAFF.